This T cell receptor (beta chain) was recovered during a study of shared clonotypes between healthy human individuals. General observations from the study: Genetic and exposure-history diversity was limited by the small donor number.

CD45RO negativity and positive selection for CCR7 defined naive CD8 cells, a population that excluded terminally differentiated effector memory CD45RA+ cells. This table comes from immunoSEQ multiplex PCR, and its TCRdb copy is limited to in-frame clones, with some not included. Of around 2,000,000 clones in the sample, over 85% were seen once. A note on this clone: What it binds is unknown.

Sequencing was done on a sample of naive CD8+ T cells sorted from blood. The source of this sequence is a man aged 18 to 30 in good health.

The CDR3 DNA is TGTGCCAGTAGTACCCGGGACAGAGACAATGAGCAGTTCTTC. Protein: CASSTRDRDNEQFF. The chain has TRBV19 and TRBJ2-1; TRBD1 aligns across 7 bases. Germline lookup yields CDR1 LNHDA and CDR2 SQIVND (reference sequence). V shed 4 bases and J 5 bases; nucleotides not matched to a gene: 5. The CDR3 consists of 14 residues.